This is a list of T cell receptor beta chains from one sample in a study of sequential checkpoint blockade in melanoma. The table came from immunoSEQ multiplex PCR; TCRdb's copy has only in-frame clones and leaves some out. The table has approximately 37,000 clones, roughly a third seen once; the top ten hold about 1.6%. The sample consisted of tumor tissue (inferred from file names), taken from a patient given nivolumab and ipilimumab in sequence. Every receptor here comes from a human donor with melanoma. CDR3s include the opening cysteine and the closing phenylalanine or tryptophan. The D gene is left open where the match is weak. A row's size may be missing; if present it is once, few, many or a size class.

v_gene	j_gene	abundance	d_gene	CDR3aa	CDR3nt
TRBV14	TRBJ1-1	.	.	CASSPGFLEAFF	TGTGCCAGCAGCCCGGGGTTCCTTGAAGCTTTCTTT
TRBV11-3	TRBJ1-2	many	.	CASSSGGGAFLDGYTF	TGTGCCAGCAGCTCTGGTGGGGGCGCTTTCCTCGATGGCTACACCTTC
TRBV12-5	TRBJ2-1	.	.	CASIGTGSYNEQFF	TGTGCCAGCATCGGCACAGGCTCCTACAATGAGCAGTTCTTC
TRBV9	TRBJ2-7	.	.	CASNPAGYSYEQYF	TGTGCCAGCAACCCAGCGGGTTACTCCTACGAGCAGTACTTC
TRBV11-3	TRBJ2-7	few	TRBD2	CASSAPWGGSYEQYF	TGTGCCAGCAGCGCGCCTTGGGGGGGAAGCTACGAGCAGTACTTC
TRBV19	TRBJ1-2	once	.	CASSPDGPRGVYGYTF	TGTGCCAGTAGTCCCGACGGCCCCCGGGGGGTCTATGGCTACACCTTC
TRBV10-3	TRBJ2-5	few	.	CASSPRSGETQYF	TGTGCCAGCTCACCCCGGTCCGGAGAGACCCAGTACTTC
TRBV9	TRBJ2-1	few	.	CASSVVERSSYNEQFF	TGTGCCAGCAGCGTAGTGGAGCGGAGCTCCTACAATGAGCAGTTCTTC
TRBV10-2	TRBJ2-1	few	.	CASRRSDSYNEQFF	TGCGCCAGCAGACGGAGTGATTCCTACAATGAGCAGTTCTTC
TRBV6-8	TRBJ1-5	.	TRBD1	CASSYSLTGAHQPQHF	TGTGCCAGCAGTTACTCCTTGACAGGGGCTCATCAGCCCCAGCATTTT
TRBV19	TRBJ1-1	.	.	CASSISGPASGSLAFF	TGTGCCAGTAGTATAAGTGGCCCAGCCTCAGGTTCATTGGCTTTCTTT
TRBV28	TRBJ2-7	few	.	CASSLGGNLDYEQYF	TGTGCCAGCAGTTTGGGAGGTAATCTAGACTACGAGCAGTACTTC
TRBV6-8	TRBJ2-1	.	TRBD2	CAAKSGGLTNEQFF	TGTGCCGCCAAGAGCGGGGGGCTTACTAATGAGCAGTTCTTC
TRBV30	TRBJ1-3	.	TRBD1	CALTRDSFSGNTIYF	TGTGCCTTAACCAGGGACAGCTTCTCTGGAAACACCATATATTTT
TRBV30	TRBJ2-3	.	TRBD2	CAWSPTSGGWDTQYF	TGTGCCTGGAGCCCGACTAGCGGGGGCTGGGATACGCAGTATTTT
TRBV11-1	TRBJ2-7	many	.	CASNYKTGSNYEQYF	TGTGCCAGCAACTACAAAACAGGGAGTAACTACGAGCAGTACTTC
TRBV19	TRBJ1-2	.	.	CASSIGANYGYTF	TGTGCCAGTAGTATCGGGGCTAACTATGGCTACACCTTC
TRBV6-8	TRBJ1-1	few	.	CAIKGTLNEAFF	TGTGCCATCAAGGGGACACTGAATGAAGCTTTCTTT
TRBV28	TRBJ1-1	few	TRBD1	CASSLSGQGKTEAFF	TGTGCCAGCAGTTTATCGGGACAGGGGAAAACTGAAGCTTTCTTT
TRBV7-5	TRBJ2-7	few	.	CASSATGTPYEQYF	TGTGCCAGCAGCGCAACAGGGACACCCTACGAGCAGTACTTC
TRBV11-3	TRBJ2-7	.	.	CASSLSGLGTYEQYF	TGTGCCAGCAGCTTGTCTGGATTAGGGACTTACGAGCAGTACTTC
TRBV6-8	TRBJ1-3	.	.	CASSEDDSGNTIYF	TGTGCCAGCTCCGAGGACGACTCTGGAAACACCATATATTTT
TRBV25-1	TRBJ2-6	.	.	CASSEMGSGANVLTF	TGTGCCAGCAGTGAAATGGGGTCTGGGGCCAACGTCCTGACTTTC
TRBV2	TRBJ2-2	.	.	CASIRVAGELFF	TGTGCCAGCATCAGGGTCGCCGGGGAGCTGTTTTTT
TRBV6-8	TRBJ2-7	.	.	CASRGYSTTSYEQYF	TGTGCCAGCAGAGGATACAGTACCACCTCCTACGAGCAGTACTTC
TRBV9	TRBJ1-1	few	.	CASSVATGANTEAFF	TGTGCCAGCAGCGTAGCTACGGGTGCGAACACTGAAGCTTTCTTT
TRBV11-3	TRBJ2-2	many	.	CASSRTGNTGELFF	TGTGCCAGCAGTCGGACGGGAAACACCGGGGAGCTGTTTTTT
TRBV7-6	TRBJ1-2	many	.	CASAEGGFNYGYTF	TGTGCCAGCGCCGAGGGAGGATTCAACTATGGCTACACCTTC
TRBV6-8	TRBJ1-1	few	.	CASRSGTLNTEAFF	TGTGCCAGCAGGTCCGGGACATTGAACACTGAAGCTTTCTTT
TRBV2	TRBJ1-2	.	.	CASSEVGGNYGYTF	TGTGCCAGCAGTGAAGTTGGGGGCAACTATGGCTACACCTTC
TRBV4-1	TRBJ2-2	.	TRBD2	CASSQDDLSGSGELFF	TGCGCCAGCAGCCAAGATGACTTAAGCGGGAGCGGGGAGCTGTTTTTT
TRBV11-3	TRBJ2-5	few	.	CASSSEGLAKTQYF	TGTGCCAGCAGCTCAGAGGGACTGGCGAAGACCCAGTACTTC
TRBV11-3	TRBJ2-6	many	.	CASSLVGGANVLTF	TGTGCCAGCAGCTTGGTCGGAGGGGCCAACGTCCTGACTTTC
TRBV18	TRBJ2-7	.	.	CASSPITFIPDRDYEQYF	TGTGCCAGCTCACCTATTACCTTTATCCCGGACAGAGACTACGAGCAGTACTTC
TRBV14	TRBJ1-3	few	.	CASSPPGTRRNTIYF	TGTGCCAGCAGCCCGCCGGGGACGAGGAGAAACACCATATATTTT
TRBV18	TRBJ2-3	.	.	CASSPSTGQSTDTQYF	TGTGCCAGCTCACCGAGCACCGGACAGAGCACAGATACGCAGTATTTT
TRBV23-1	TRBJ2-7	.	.	CASSFPPSYEQYF	TGCGCCAGCAGCTTCCCACCCTCCTACGAGCAGTACTTC
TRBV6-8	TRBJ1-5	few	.	CASKSRGGNQPQHF	TGTGCCAGCAAGAGCAGGGGTGGCAATCAGCCCCAGCATTTT
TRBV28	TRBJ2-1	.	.	CASSLGSSSYNEQFF	TGTGCCAGCAGCTTAGGGTCCAGCTCCTACAATGAGCAGTTCTTC
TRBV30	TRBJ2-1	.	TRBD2	CAWTRLSGGLSSYNEQFF	TGTGCCTGGACCCGGCTAAGCGGGGGGCTGAGCTCCTACAATGAGCAGTTCTTC